Listed here are 10 T cell receptor beta chains from one sample, sequenced in a study of blood T cell repertoires in COVID-19. Using immunoSEQ multiplex PCR, the repertoire was profiled, and TCRdb retains in-frame clones only, with some absent. The sample shows approximately 170,000 clones, approximately 85% of them seen only once. The source material was peripheral blood. These receptors all come from a man aged 80 or over with COVID-19, enrolled during active disease.

The chain recombines TRBV18 with TRBJ1-1; D is possibly TRBD1 (6 bases). The CDR3 is 15 residues long. V lost 5 bases and J 2 bases, leaving 15 bases between the germline ends. Germline loops: CDR1 KGHSH, CDR2 LQKENI. The CDR3 is CASSASRGINTEAFF. The CDR3 nucleotides read TGTGCCAGCTCAGCTTCCAGGGGCATAAACACTGAAGCTTTCTTT.

The chain links TRBV4-2 to TRBJ1-5; maybe TRBD1 (5 bases). Germline V CDR1 and CDR2: LGHNA, YNFKEQ. Between the trimmed V and J ends, which lost 0 bases and 6 bases, there was a span of 15 bases. This CDR3 region has 16 residues. The CDR3: CASSQDSEGMGQPQHF. The CDR3 nucleotides are TGTGCCAGCAGCCAAGATTCGGAGGGGATGGGTCAGCCCCAGCATTTT.

V and J are TRBV10-3 and TRBJ2-5; 10 nucleotides align to TRBD1. V trimming: 7 bases; J trimming: 0 bases; junction bases outside the gene matches: 8. The CDR3 loop spans 16 amino acids. The germline gives CDR1 ENHRY, CDR2 SYGVKD. The CDR3 loop is CAIKSGTGEYQETQYF. CDR3 nucleotides: TGTGCCATCAAATCCGGGACAGGGGAGTACCAAGAGACCCAGTACTTC.

The V and J genes are TRBV7-3 and TRBJ2-1, with D uncertain. Trimming took off 1 base at V and 3 bases at J, with 7 bases between the two ends. The CDR3 consists of 14 residues. Germline values: CDR1 SGHTA, CDR2 FQGTGA. CDR3 DNA: TGTGCCAGCAGCTTAAGGCCAGGCTACAATGAGCAGTTCTTC. Its translation: CASSLRPGYNEQFF.

The rearrangement joins TRBV7-9 to TRBJ1-6, with D unresolved. Germline CDR1 and CDR2: SEHNR and FQNEAQ (reference sequence). The CDR3 extends over 14 amino acids. V was clipped by 2 bases and J by 8 bases, with 10 bases between them. The CDR3 DNA reads TGTGCCAGCAGCTTACAGGTGTCTCATTCACCCCTCCACTTT. It is translated as CASSLQVSHSPLHF.

This chain links TRBV5-4 with TRBJ1-1; a weak D match, TRBD1 (5 bases). The CDR3 has 14 residues. CDR1 and CDR2 (germline): SGHNT, YYREEE (reference sequence). V lost 4 bases and J lost 1, with 11 bases in between. CDR3 coding DNA: TGTGCCAGCAGCCCCCGAAGGGGGAACACTGAAGCTTTCTTT. Translating gives CASSPRRGNTEAFF.

The gene calls are TRBV7-9 and TRBJ1-1; unclear D gene. Trimming shortened V by 3 bases and J by 7 bases, and 9 bases separated the two germline ends. This CDR3 contains 12 residues. Germline V lookup: CDR1 SEHNR, CDR2 FQNEAQ (reference sequence). The CDR3 reads CASSFPSIEAFF. Written as DNA, the CDR3 is TGTGCCAGCAGCTTCCCGAGCATTGAAGCTTTCTTT.

The chain joins TRBV28 to TRBJ1-2; tentatively, D is TRBD1 (5 bases). The CDR3 spans 13 residues. Germline CDR1 and CDR2: MDHEN and SYDVKM. Trimming removed 6 bases at V and 7 bases at J, with 15 bases between. The CDR3 region is CASRPQGSTGYTF. The CDR3 DNA reads TGTGCCAGCAGACCTCAGGGTAGCACTGGCTACACCTTC.

The chain combines TRBV4-2 with TRBJ2-3; tentatively, D is TRBD1 (5 bases). V gave up 1 base and J gave up 5 bases, with 13 bases separating them. Per the germline V gene, CDR1 is LGHNA and CDR2 is YNFKEQ. The CDR3 covers 15 residues. The CDR3 reads CASSQGWQGRDTQYF. In DNA, the CDR3 is TGTGCCAGCAGCCAAGGATGGCAGGGTCGAGATACGCAGTATTTT.

The chain uses TRBV18 and TRBJ1-2; D gene ambiguous. The CDR3 is made up of 16 amino acids. Between the trimmed V and J ends, which lost 3 bases and 1 base, there was a span of 15 bases. The germline CDR1 and CDR2 sequences are KGHSH and LQKENI. The CDR3 loop is CASSPQVVSNNYGYTF. CDR3 DNA sequence: TGTGCCAGCTCACCCCAGGTGGTCTCTAATAACTATGGCTACACCTTC.